The 17 T cell receptor beta chains reported below all come from one sample, sequenced in a study of blood T cell repertoires in COVID-19. TCRdb's copy holds only in-frame clones and misses some; the assay was immunoSEQ multiplex PCR. This table holds under 300,000 clones, 82% found once. Sequencing used peripheral blood. The receptors were sampled from an older woman with active or convalescent COVID-19.

The chain joins TRBV13 to TRBJ1-1; TRBD1 matches 7 bases. CDR3 length equals 17 residues. V lost 5 bases, J lost 0 bases, and 12 bases stayed unmatched. The germline V gene has CDR1 PRHDT and CDR2 FYEKMQ (reference sequence). CDR3 nucleotides: TGTGCCAGCAGCCCCGGAGAGGGGGCCCATCTGAACACTGAAGCTTTCTTT. This translates into CASSPGEGAHLNTEAFF.

CDR3 in amino acids: CASSESGGPYNEQFF. As DNA, the CDR3 is TGTGCCAGCAGCGAATCAGGGGGCCCCTACAATGAGCAGTTCTTC. V usage is TRBV7-3 and J usage is TRBJ2-1; 8 nucleotides agree with TRBD1. After removal of 5 bases from V and 2 bases from J, the junction contained 5 bases not matched to a gene. Germline V gene sequence: CDR1 SGHTA, CDR2 FQGTGA. This CDR3 comprises 15 residues.

The genes are TRBV28 and TRBJ1-5; possible D gene TRBD1, 6 bases. CDR1 and CDR2 from the germline V gene are MDHEN and SYDVKM. The CDR3 has 14 amino acids. V was shortened by 4 bases and J by 9 bases, with 16 bases between the two germline ends. The CDR3 sequence: CASSSTGRLGPQHF. The CDR3 nucleotides are TGTGCCAGCAGTTCGACAGGCCGCCTTGGGCCCCAGCATTTT.

This rearrangement joins TRBV28 to TRBJ2-7; no definite D call. V was pared by 3 bases and J by 0 bases, with 12 bases between. This CDR3 has 15 residues. The germline V gene has CDR1 MDHEN and CDR2 SYDVKM. In DNA, the CDR3 is TGTGCCAGCAGTTTTCCTGACACACGCTCCTACGAGCAGTACTTC. Encoded protein: CASSFPDTRSYEQYF.

The rearrangement links TRBV19 to TRBJ2-3; tentatively, D is TRBD1 (5 bases). The ends were cut back, 3 bases at V and 6 bases at J, with 16 bases in the middle. CDR1 and CDR2 from the germline V gene are LNHDA and SQIVND (reference sequence). This CDR3 is built from 15 residues. CDR3 region: CASSIGWGNTDTQYF. CDR3 nucleotide sequence: TGTGCCAGTAGTATCGGGTGGGGCAATACGGATACGCAGTATTTT.

This chain joins TRBV3-1 (or the pseudogene TRBV3-2) and TRBJ2-1; D might be TRBD2 (6 bases). The V end lost 1 base, the J end lost 0 bases, and 10 bases lay between the germline ends. The length of the CDR3 is 16 residues. Germline V lookup: CDR1 LGHDT, CDR2 YNNKEL (reference sequence). DNA for the CDR3: TGTGCCAGCAGCCAAGTTGGGAGGAGCTCCTACAATGAGCAGTTCTTC. Residues: CASSQVGRSSYNEQFF.

The rearrangement links TRBV24-1 to TRBJ1-5; 9 bases align to TRBD1. Germline CDR1 KGHDR, CDR2 SFDVKD. The CDR3 extends over 17 amino acids. Losses at the gene ends were 0 bases for V and 0 bases for J; bases not matched to a gene: 2. The CDR3 region has the DNA TGTGCCACCAGTGATTTGCGGACAGGGGTTAGCAATCAGCCCCAGCATTTT. Its translation: CATSDLRTGVSNQPQHF.

Turning to this clone: A much larger clone sits a single nucleotide away, making a read error possible. V gene TRBV7-9 combines with J gene TRBJ2-1; D is unclear. Germline CDR1 SEHNR, CDR2 FQNEAQ (reference sequence). The CDR3 spans 14 residues. Trimming took off 5 bases at V and 1 base at J, with 9 bases between the two ends. CDR3 in amino acids: CASSPRGSYNEQFF. The CDR3 nucleotides are TGTGCCAGCAGCCCCCGAGGTTCCTACAATGAGCAGTTCTTC.

The genes are TRBV2 and TRBJ1-2, with a tentative D call TRBD1 (5 bases). The V end lost 6 bases, the J end lost 10 bases, and 18 bases lay between the germline ends. The CDR3 runs 13 residues. From germline, CDR1 is SNHLY and CDR2 FYNNEI. The CDR3 reads CASSGTPSADYTF. In DNA, the CDR3 is TGTGCCAGCAGCGGGACTCCCTCGGCTGACTACACCTTC.

The chain couples TRBV28 to TRBJ2-6; tentative D call: TRBD2 (5 bases). CDR1 and CDR2 from the germline V gene are MDHEN and SYDVKM. Trimming cost V 7 bases and J 0 bases, with 16 bases left between them. The CDR3 is 17 amino acids. The CDR3 nucleotides read TGTGCCAGCACCGCCATTGTGAGGGCCTCTGGGGCCAACGTCCTGACTTTC. As protein: CASTAIVRASGANVLTF.

This rearrangement joins TRBV19 to TRBJ1-2, with TRBD1 as a possible D gene (5 bases). CDR1 and CDR2 (germline): LNHDA, SQIVND (reference sequence). Trimming cost V 0 bases and J 2 bases, with 13 bases left between them. CDR3 length: 16 amino acids. CDR3: CASSIDRVRANYGYTF. The CDR3, as DNA: TGTGCCAGTAGTATAGATCGCGTCAGGGCGAACTATGGCTACACCTTC.

The chain combines TRBV5-4 with TRBJ1-2, with a tentative D call TRBD1 (6 bases). Germline lookup yields CDR1 SGHNT and CDR2 YYREEE (reference sequence). V was pared by 2 bases and J by 4 bases, with 18 bases between. This CDR3 spans 16 amino acids. CDR3 loop: CASSFPRGRGSYGYTF. CDR3 nucleotide sequence: TGTGCCAGCAGCTTCCCCCGGGGAAGGGGGTCCTATGGCTACACCTTC.

This chain connects TRBV6-5 to TRBJ1-2; tentative D call: TRBD1 (6 bases). Between the trimmed V and J ends, which lost 2 bases and 8 bases, there was a span of 15 bases. The CDR3 is made up of 14 amino acids. From germline, CDR1 is MNHEY and CDR2 SVGAGI. This CDR3 is CASSYRQGFGGYTF. The DNA of the CDR3 is TGTGCCAGCAGTTACAGGCAGGGGTTTGGGGGCTACACCTTC.

This clone was observed a single time. This chain joins TRBV2 and TRBJ1-5; the match to TRBD1 covers 8 bases. With 6 bases clipped from V and 4 bases from J, the junction kept 5 bases outside the gene matches. CDR3 size: 14 residues. Germline assignment: CDR1 SNHLY and CDR2 FYNNEI. The CDR3 DNA follows: TGTGCCAGCAGCGGACAGGGTTGGAATCAGCCCCAGCATTTT. This codes for CASSGQGWNQPQHF.

This sequence joins TRBV2 and TRBJ2-5; D is ambiguous. CDR3 length: 11 amino acids. CDR1 and CDR2 (germline): SNHLY, FYNNEI. Trimming took 6 bases from V and 3 from J, leaving 5 bases between them. The CDR3 protein is CASRAEETQYF. CDR3 sequence (DNA): TGTGCCAGCAGAGCCGAAGAGACCCAGTACTTC.

The V call is TRBV5-4, the J call TRBJ2-5; 8 bases match TRBD2. This CDR3 comprises 15 residues. Germline V gene lookup returns CDR1 SGHNT and CDR2 YYREEE (reference sequence). V lost 0 bases to trimming and J lost 4 bases; unmatched junction nucleotides: 5. In nucleotides, the CDR3 is TGTGCCAGCAGCTTGGGGGGGACTAGGAGAGAGACCCAGTACTTC. It specifies CASSLGGTRRETQYF.

This chain uses TRBV11-1 with TRBJ1-6; no clear D gene. This CDR3 is 13 amino acids long. The V gene lost 5 bases and the J gene lost 7 bases, with 9 bases spanning the gap. Germline V CDR1 and CDR2: SGHAT, FQDESV (reference sequence). The CDR3 region has the DNA TGTGCCAGCAGCCGAGGCAACAATTCACCCCTCCACTTT. Encoded protein: CASSRGNNSPLHF.